This TCR beta chain was captured by sequencing in a study of T cell repertoires in ileal Crohn's disease. Whole-study findings and limits: Clonal expansions were more frequent in active smokers than non-smokers at surgery.

Germline CDR1 MNHNY, CDR2 SVGAGI (reference sequence). V dropped 6 bases and J dropped 9; count of bases not matched to a gene: 6. The length of the CDR3 is 13 residues. Method: immunoSEQ multiplex PCR; TCRdb's copy keeps in-frame clones and lacks some. This sample has tens of thousands of clones, with about 81% found just once. Of note for this clone: The target antigen is unknown.

Included were adult ileal or ileocolonic Crohn's patients indicated for ileocolonic resection. The sequence was obtained from an adult with Crohn's disease. Sequenced input: ileal tissue. The chain carries TRBV6-6 and TRBJ1-5, with 9 bases aligning to TRBD1. The DNA of the CDR3 is TGTGCCAGCAGGGGAACAGGGGGCAGGCCCCAGCATTTT. Translation gives CASRGTGGRPQHF.